This T cell receptor (beta chain) was captured in a study of cytomegalovirus exposure and HLA in healthy donors. Overall study context: T cells numbering 150 million to 200 million yielded more than 95 million unique TCR beta sequences in an earlier analysis.

PCR was performed using 60 Vbeta and 13 Jbeta primers. The repertoire was sequenced with immunoSEQ multiplex PCR; TCRdb's copy has only in-frame clones and lacks some. The sample contains 95,000 to 100,000 clones, 85% of which appear only once. With V trimmed by 6 bases and J by 2 bases, 5 bases remained unmatched. The CDR3 is made up of 14 amino acids. Germline V lookup: CDR1 LNHDA, CDR2 SQIVND (reference sequence). About this clone itself: Its antigen is still unknown.

Study conclusions and caveats: In a later analysis, an Asian-associated ancestry cluster reportedly showed fewer N-insertions than the 666-donor mean. Accurate HLA-A and HLA-B prediction from TCR beta sequences was reported for most subjects. Being productive about 87% or about 30% of the time was typical of most TCR beta V segments in an earlier analysis.

This TCR was sampled from a man younger than 40 in good health and CMV-seronegative. Material: PBMCs. The V and J genes are TRBV19 and TRBJ1-2, with 8 bases aligning to TRBD1. This CDR3 is CASRPRTGNYGYTF. As DNA, the CDR3 is TGTGCCAGTAGACCAAGGACAGGGAACTATGGCTACACCTTC.